One and the same sample provided the 25 T cell receptor beta chains below, sequenced in a study of PD-1 blockade in classical Hodgkin lymphoma. Assay used: immunoSEQ multiplex PCR; TCRdb lists only in-frame clones, some missing. The table shows some 15,000 clones, with around four fifths occurring only once. Each of the patients experienced relapse following autologous stem cell transplantation, and their brentuximab vedotin exposure differed. The sequences come from peripheral blood mononuclear cells (PBMCs), collected before the second cycle of nivolumab. These receptors all stem from a human donor with classical Hodgkin lymphoma.

This clone was detected only a few times. The chain couples TRBV10-1 to TRBJ1-1, with D unresolved. CDR3 length equals 13 residues. Germline V CDR1 and CDR2: WNHNN, SYGVQD (reference sequence). V gave up 4 bases and J gave up 1 base, with 7 bases separating them. The CDR3 sequence: CASSVAGNTEAFF. In DNA, the CDR3 is TGCGCCAGCAGTGTAGCCGGGAACACTGAAGCTTTCTTT.

V usage is TRBV10-1 and J usage is TRBJ2-3; the D is unclear. In germline, CDR1 is WNHNN, CDR2 SYGVQD (reference sequence). Trimming cost V 2 bases and J 0 bases, with 6 bases left between them. This CDR3 has 14 amino acids. CDR3 nucleotide sequence: TGCGCCAGCAGTGAGGGACGGAGCACAGATACGCAGTATTTT. Translating it yields CASSEGRSTDTQYF.

The chain recombines TRBV9 with TRBJ2-3; 10 bases are a match to TRBD2. J was trimmed by 4 bases and V by 0 bases; bases with no gene match: 2. The CDR3 covers 15 residues. The V gene's germline CDR1 is SGDLS and CDR2 YYNGEE. The CDR3 loop is CASSVVAGGADTQYF. For the CDR3, the DNA is TGTGCCAGCAGCGTAGTAGCGGGGGGAGCAGATACGCAGTATTTT.

V and J are TRBV19 and TRBJ1-1; 7 nucleotides line up with TRBD1. V shed 5 bases, J shed 2 bases, and the junction held 8 bases outside the gene matches. CDR1 is LNHDA, CDR2 SQIVND, per germline (reference sequence). The CDR3 has 15 residues. The CDR3 reads CASSVTGDLNTEAFF. The CDR3 region has the DNA TGTGCCAGTAGTGTTACAGGGGACCTAAACACTGAAGCTTTCTTT.

The CDR3 nucleotides are TGTGCCAGCAGCTTACGCGGGGTGGGGAATAGTGAAGCTTTCTTT. Its translation: CASSLRGVGNSEAFF. The chain recombines TRBV7-3 with TRBJ1-1; D unresolved. Germline V gene sequence: CDR1 SGHTA, CDR2 FQGTGA. The V and J ends lost 2 bases and 7 bases respectively, with 17 bases between them. This CDR3 is built from 15 residues.

This clone was seen just once. V and J are TRBV4-1 and TRBJ1-1; D is undetermined. The germline gives CDR1 MGHRA, CDR2 YSYEKL. Trimming took off 3 bases at V and 4 bases at J, with 6 bases between the two ends. The CDR3 runs 12 residues. CDR3 amino acids: CASSHWGTEAFF. DNA for the CDR3: TGCGCCAGCAGCCACTGGGGCACTGAAGCTTTCTTT.

A word on this clone: One end of the junction varies from germline; a read error may be responsible. The chain couples TRBV27 to TRBJ2-5, with 8 positions matching TRBD2. Germline V gene data show CDR1 as MNHEY and CDR2 as SMNVEV (reference sequence). The CDR3 is made up of 13 amino acids. The CDR3: CASKSGGQGTQYF. The DNA of the CDR3 is TGTGCCAGCAAATCGGGAGGGCAAGGGACCCAGTACTTC.

The V gene is TRBV19, the J gene TRBJ1-5, with 9 positions matching TRBD1. V lost 7 bases, J lost 0 bases, and 7 bases stayed unmatched. The CDR3 contains 16 residues. CDR1 and CDR2 (germline): LNHDA, SQIVND (reference sequence). The CDR3 DNA reads TGTGCCAGTATGATACAGGGGGCGCGTAGCAATCAGCCCCAGCATTTT. It encodes CASMIQGARSNQPQHF.

This chain connects TRBV7-9 to TRBJ1-1; D unresolved. Trimming took off 4 bases at V and 8 bases at J, with 8 bases between the two ends. This CDR3 has 11 residues. Germline V gives CDR1 SEHNR, CDR2 FQNEAQ (reference sequence). In DNA form, the CDR3 reads TGTGCCAGCAGCTCGGTCGAAGAAGCTTTCTTT. This encodes CASSSVEEAFF. Together with reference TRBV7-9 and TRBJ1-1, the CDR3 gives the full variable domain: DTGVSQNPRHKITKRGQNVTFRCDPISEHNRLYWYRQTLGQGPEFLTYFQNEAQLEKSRLLSDRFSAERPKGSFSTLEIQRTEQGDSAMYLCASSSVEEAFFGQGTRLTVV.

This chain joins TRBV10-2 and TRBJ2-7; D perhaps matches TRBD1 (6 bases). Trimming removed 8 bases at V and 0 bases at J, with 11 bases between. This CDR3 region has 13 residues. From germline, CDR1 is WSHSY and CDR2 SAAADI. CDR3 in DNA: TGCGCCAGCGCCGAGGACAGCTCCTACGAGCAGTACTTC. Its translation is CASAEDSSYEQYF.

The chain employs TRBV4-1 and TRBJ2-3; tentatively, D is TRBD2 (6 bases). The CDR3 loop spans 16 amino acids. CDR1 MGHRA and CDR2 YSYEKL come from the germline V gene. The V gene lost 2 bases and the J gene lost 0 bases, with 12 bases spanning the gap. The CDR3 DNA reads TGCGCCAGCAGCCAAATGGGAGGATCTAGCACAGATACGCAGTATTTT. This sequence encodes CASSQMGGSSTDTQYF.

In its sample, this clone was seen a few times. V and J are TRBV11-3 and TRBJ2-4; tentative D call: TRBD2 (6 bases). Germline lookup yields CDR1 SGHNT and CDR2 YENEEA. The CDR3 sequence is 17 residues long. The V gene lost 1 base and the J gene lost 0 bases, with 13 bases spanning the gap. The CDR3 here is CASSLGGGTAAKNIQYF. The CDR3 DNA is TGTGCCAGCAGCTTAGGGGGCGGGACGGCAGCCAAAAACATTCAGTACTTC.

The chain carries TRBV10-1 and TRBJ2-1; TRBD2 is a possible D gene (5 bases). This CDR3 has 12 residues. The germline CDR1 and CDR2 sequences are WNHNN and SYGVQD (reference sequence). Deletions cut 6 bases from V and 9 bases from J, with 12 bases between. CDR3 in amino acids: CASSHSGFEQFF. The CDR3 DNA reads as TGCGCCAGCAGCCACTCGGGATTTGAGCAGTTCTTC.

The chain is built from TRBV19 and TRBJ1-5; the match to TRBD1 covers 7 bases. CDR1 and CDR2 from the germline V gene are LNHDA and SQIVND (reference sequence). The ends lost 7 bases at V and 2 bases at J; junction bases unmatched: 8. The CDR3 runs 15 residues. This chain's CDR3 is CASTNDRVGNQPQHF. The DNA of the CDR3 is TGTGCCAGTACCAACGACAGGGTGGGCAATCAGCCCCAGCATTTT.

The chain links TRBV9 to TRBJ2-1; the D is unclear. CDR3 length: 13 residues. Trimming cost V 4 bases and J 5 bases, with 10 bases left between them. Germline values: CDR1 SGDLS, CDR2 YYNGEE. The CDR3 sequence: CASSNGINNEQFF. In nucleotides, the CDR3 is TGTGCCAGCAGCAACGGAATAAACAATGAGCAGTTCTTC. Full variable domain (missing parts from reference TRBV9 and TRBJ2-1): DSGVTQTPKHLITATGQRVTLRCSPRSGDLSVYWYQQSLDQGLQFLIQYYNGEERAKGNILERFSAQQFPDLHSELNLSSLELGDSALYFCASSNGINNEQFFGPGTRLTVL.

DNA for the CDR3: TGTGCCAGCAGCCGCGACAGCCTCATGAACACTGAAGCTTTCTTT. Protein sequence: CASSRDSLMNTEAFF. The chain employs TRBV7-9 and TRBJ1-1; a possible D gene is TRBD1 (5 bases). V was pared by 5 bases and J by 0 bases, with 13 bases between. The CDR3 is made up of 15 amino acids. Germline lookup yields CDR1 SEHNR and CDR2 FQNEAQ (reference sequence).

The rearrangement joins TRBV4-1 to TRBJ2-4; 9 bases agree with TRBD2. V trimming: 4 bases; J trimming: 0 bases; junction bases outside the gene matches: 10. The CDR3 length is 18 residues. CDR1 is MGHRA, CDR2 YSYEKL, per germline. CDR3 residues: CASSPGLAFSLAKNIQYF. DNA of the CDR3: TGCGCCAGCAGCCCCGGACTAGCGTTCTCATTAGCCAAAAACATTCAGTACTTC.

This chain joins TRBV30 and TRBJ1-2; D gene uncertain. CDR1 GTSNPN and CDR2 SVGIG come from the germline V gene (reference sequence). The CDR3 has 12 amino acids. Trimming took off 6 bases at V and 4 bases at J, with 12 bases between the two ends. CDR3 in DNA: TGTGCCTGTGGACGGGGATTCTATGGCTACACCTTC. Amino acid sequence: CACGRGFYGYTF.

The chain combines TRBV18 with TRBJ2-5; a weak D match, TRBD1 (6 bases). Germline CDR1 is KGHSH and CDR2 is LQKENI. CDR3 length: 15 residues. The V and J ends lost 1 base and 4 bases respectively, with 13 bases between them. This chain's CDR3 is CASSPREGVPETQYF. The CDR3 DNA sequence: TGTGCCAGCTCACCACGAGAGGGGGTCCCAGAGACCCAGTACTTC.

The rearrangement joins TRBV5-6 to TRBJ2-7; D unresolved. Germline V gene sequence: CDR1 SGHDT, CDR2 YYEEEE. The CDR3 sequence is 13 residues long. Between the trimmed V and J ends, which lost 1 base and 2 bases, there was a span of 7 bases. Here the CDR3 reads CASSLRGPYEQYF. CDR3 sequence (DNA): TGTGCCAGCAGCTTGCGCGGACCCTACGAGCAGTACTTC. Supplemented by reference TRBV5-6 and TRBJ2-7, the full variable domain reads DAGVTQSPTHLIKTRGQQVTLRCSPKSGHDTVSWYQQALGQGPQFIFQYYEEEERQRGNFPDRFSGHQFPNYSSELNVNALLLGDSALYLCASSLRGPYEQYFGPGTRLTVT.

With respect to this clone: An end of the junction does not agree with germline; a read error may underlie this. DNA for the CDR3: TGCAGCTCATCCGGGGGCGCGGGTTCTCGGGAGTTCTTC. Amino acids: CSSSGGAGSREFF. The gene calls are TRBV7-8 and TRBJ2-1; the D gene could be TRBD1 or TRBD2 (6 bases each). The CDR3 runs to 13 residues. In germline, CDR1 is SGHVS, CDR2 FQNEAQ.

The chain recombines TRBV2 with TRBJ1-6; maybe TRBD1 (5 bases). Germline loops: CDR1 SNHLY, CDR2 FYNNEI. The CDR3 totals 15 residues. V lost 6 bases to trimming and J lost 4 bases, with 13 bases between them. CDR3 nucleotides: TGTGCCAGCAGATCAAGGGGCGCTTATAATTCACCCCTCCACTTT. As protein: CASRSRGAYNSPLHF.

Worth noting for this clone: At one boundary the junction diverges from the germline segment, which might be a read error. The chain uses TRBV7-8 and TRBJ1-2; tentative D call: TRBD1 (6 bases). The CDR3 has 15 residues. CDR1 and CDR2 (germline): SGHVS, FQNEAQ. CDR3 in DNA: TGTGCCAGCAGCTTAGGGCCAGGGGCTAAGTATGGCTACACCTTC. Translation gives CASSLGPGAKYGYTF.

This sequence joins TRBV5-1 and TRBJ2-7; weak D call: TRBD2 (6 bases). V was trimmed by 0 bases and J by 6 bases, leaving 22 bases between them. The CDR3 is made up of 17 amino acids. Germline values: CDR1 SGHRS, CDR2 YFSETQ. The CDR3 protein is CASSLVVRPLSGGEQYF. The DNA of the CDR3 is TGCGCCAGCAGCTTGGTAGTTCGCCCCCTGTCCGGGGGCGAGCAGTACTTC.

This clone showed up just a few times. The V gene is TRBV7-9, the J gene TRBJ1-1; tentatively, D is TRBD1 (6 bases). The V end lost 5 bases, the J end lost 6 bases, and 19 bases lay between the germline ends. The CDR3 has 15 amino acids. CDR1 SEHNR and CDR2 FQNEAQ come from the germline V gene (reference sequence). CDR3 sequence (DNA): TGTGCCAGCAGCCTAGGGGGGGGCGCGGTCGCTGAAGCTTTCTTT. Translated, it gives CASSLGGGAVAEAFF.